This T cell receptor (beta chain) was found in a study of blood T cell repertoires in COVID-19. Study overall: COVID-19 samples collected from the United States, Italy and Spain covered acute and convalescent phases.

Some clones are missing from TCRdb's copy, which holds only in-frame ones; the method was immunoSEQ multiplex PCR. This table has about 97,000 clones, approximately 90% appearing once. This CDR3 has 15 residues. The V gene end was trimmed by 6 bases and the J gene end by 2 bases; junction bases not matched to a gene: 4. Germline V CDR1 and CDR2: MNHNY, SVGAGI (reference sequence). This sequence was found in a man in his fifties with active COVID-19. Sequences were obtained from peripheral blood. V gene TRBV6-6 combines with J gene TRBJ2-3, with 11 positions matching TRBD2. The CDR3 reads CASSLAGGNTDTQYF. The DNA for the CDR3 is TGTGCCAGCAGCTTAGCGGGGGGGAACACAGATACGCAGTATTTT.